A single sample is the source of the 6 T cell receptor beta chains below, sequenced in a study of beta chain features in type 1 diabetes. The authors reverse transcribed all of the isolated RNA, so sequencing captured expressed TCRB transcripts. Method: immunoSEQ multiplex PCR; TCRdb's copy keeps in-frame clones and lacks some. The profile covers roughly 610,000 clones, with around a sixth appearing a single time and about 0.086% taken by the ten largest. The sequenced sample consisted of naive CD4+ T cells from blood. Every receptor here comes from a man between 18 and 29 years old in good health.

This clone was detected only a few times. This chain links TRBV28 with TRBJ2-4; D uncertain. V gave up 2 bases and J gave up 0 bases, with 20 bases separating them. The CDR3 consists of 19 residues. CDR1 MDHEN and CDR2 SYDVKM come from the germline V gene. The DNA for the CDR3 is TGTGCCAGCAGTTTACAGGCTATTACCCACCGAATAGCCAAAAACATTCAGTACTTC. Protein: CASSLQAITHRIAKNIQYF.

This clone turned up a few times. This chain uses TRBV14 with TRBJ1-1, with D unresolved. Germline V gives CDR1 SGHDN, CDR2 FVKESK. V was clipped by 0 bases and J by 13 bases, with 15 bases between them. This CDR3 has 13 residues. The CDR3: CASSQDQSRPGFF. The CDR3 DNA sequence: TGTGCCAGCAGCCAAGACCAGAGCCGACCCGGTTTCTTT.

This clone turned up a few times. CDR3 nucleotide sequence: TGTGCCAGCCTTCGGCCAGGACCCTACAATGAGCAGTTCTTC. Protein sequence: CASLRPGPYNEQFF. V usage is TRBV6-5 and J usage is TRBJ2-1; D is undetermined. Germline CDR1 is MNHEY and CDR2 is SVGAGI. CDR3 size: 14 residues. Trimming removed 8 bases from V and 2 bases from J, with 13 bases in between.

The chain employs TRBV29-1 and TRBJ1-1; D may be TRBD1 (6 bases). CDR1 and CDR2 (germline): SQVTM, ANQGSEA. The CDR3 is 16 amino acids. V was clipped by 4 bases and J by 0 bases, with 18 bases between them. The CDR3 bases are TGCAGCGTTGGGGGACGCAGGGGAAATTTGAACACTGAAGCTTTCTTT. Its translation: CSVGGRRGNLNTEAFF.

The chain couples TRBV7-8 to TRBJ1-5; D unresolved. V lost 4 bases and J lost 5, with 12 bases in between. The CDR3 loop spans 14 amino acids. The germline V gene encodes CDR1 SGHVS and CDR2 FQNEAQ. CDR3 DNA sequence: TGTGCCAGCAGCTCAACAGCGCCCCATCAGCCCCAGCATTTT. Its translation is CASSSTAPHQPQHF.

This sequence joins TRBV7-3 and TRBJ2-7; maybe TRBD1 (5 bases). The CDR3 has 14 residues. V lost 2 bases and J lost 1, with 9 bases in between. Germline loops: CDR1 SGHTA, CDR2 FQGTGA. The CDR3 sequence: CASSLDRQSYEQYF. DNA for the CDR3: TGTGCCAGCAGCTTAGACAGACAATCCTACGAGCAGTACTTC.